The present TCR beta chain was sequenced within a study of OX40 agonist ivuxolimab in advanced cancers. As for the study more broadly: Ivuxolimab, which targeted the costimulatory receptor OX40 (CD134), was an agonistic, fully human IgG2 monoclonal antibody. Intravenous ivuxolimab was administered to patients every 2 weeks at six dose levels: 0.01, 0.1, 0.3, 1.5, 3 and 10 mg/kg. Of the approximately 54 dose-escalation patients, hepatocellular carcinoma was present in roughly 19, melanoma in roughly 15, renal cell carcinoma in 9 and head and neck cancer in 9. In the dose-escalation cohort, more than 80% of patients were male, and the mean age was 60 years with a range of 23 to 79. Prior anti-PD-1, anti-PD-L1 or anti-CTLA-4 therapy was permitted, and roughly two fifths of dose-escalation patients had received checkpoint inhibitors. Partial responses were achieved by three dose-escalation patients, of whom one had hepatocellular carcinoma and two had cutaneous melanoma. Peripheral TCRbeta sequencing aimed to test whether ivuxolimab altered TCR sequence diversity and caused clonal T-cell expansion. The paper covers the monotherapy dose-escalation part of the phase I ivuxolimab trial, which included N ≈ 50 patients.

Worth noting for this clone: Its cognate antigen has yet to be identified. No base-level quality is on record; no much larger clone is a single base apart.

Ends trimmed: V by 4 bases, J by 6 bases; bases unmatched to a gene: 8. The CDR3 holds 14 amino acids from the cysteine to the phenylalanine. The sequence is cut down to CDR3 DNA, 42 bases in frame from base 1. The germline V gene (reference sequence) provides CDR1 MNHNY and CDR2 SVGAGI. Study-level results and caveats: Antigen specificity was not determined for the clonally expanded peripheral T cells. Low levels of normalized T-cell clonal expansion were also seen in some patients who did not respond. At doses of 0.1 to 3.0 mg/kg, clonal expansion of both CD4+ and CD8+ blood T cells was observed from baseline to week 6. After ivuxolimab, CD8+ T cells had more expanded clones than CD4+ T cells on average. In the 0.1-3.0 mg/kg groups, partial responders had among the lowest normalized peripheral clonal expansion, particularly in CD8+ T cells.

The trial excluded patients who had a history of autoimmune disease or were on systemic immunosuppression. Peripheral blood for TCR sequencing was collected from all dose cohorts at baseline, on cycle 4 day 1, and on cycle 7 day 1. The samples were taken from a phase I, first-in-human, multicenter, open-label dose-escalation trial of ivuxolimab. The trial enrolled adults with locally advanced or metastatic head and neck squamous cell, hepatocellular, melanoma or renal cell carcinoma. Before TCR sequencing, CD4+ T cells and CD8+ T cells were sorted from peripheral blood as separate populations. Genomic DNA was isolated from the sorted cells so that the TCRbeta CDR3 region could be sequenced. The immunoSEQ Assay was used for sequencing of TCRbeta CDR3 regions. The clones in this table, taken by TCRdb from immuneACCESS, are in-frame only. Not every clone is retained; where verified, under half of the shortfall comes from an unresolved V gene, and the cause of the rest is unknown. A total of tens of thousands of clones appear in this sample, 85% to 95% of them only once. 0.55% to 0.8% of the sample rests with the top ten.

This clonotype originated in an adult with an advanced solid tumor such as melanoma, head and neck, liver or kidney cancer. This material consisted of CD4+ or CD8+ T cells sorted from blood, taken in a trial of the OX40 agonist ivuxolimab. The rearrangement combines TRBV6-6 with TRBJ1-2, with 7 central nucleotides matching TRBD1. The CDR3 reads as follows: CASSLRQGRNGYTF. The sequenced DNA: TGTGCCAGCAGTTTGAGACAGGGTCGTAATGGCTACACCTTC.